A selection of T cell receptor beta chains follows, all from one sample in a study of T cells in Graves' hyperthyroidism and ophthalmopathy. In TCRdb, the multiplex PCR reads were re-called with MiXCR into one record per CDR3 protein. Seen here are hundreds of thousands of distinct CDR3 sequences, under 45% observed once, and the top ten hold around 29%. Sequencing was performed on blood. The receptors come from a woman in her 40s with Graves' hyperthyroidism. Each CDR3 is given with its conserved first and last residue. The D gene is left open where the match is weak. Expanded clones get a size class; other rows say once, few or many, or leave the size out.

j_gene | v_gene | abundance | d_gene | CDR3nt | CDR3aa
TRBJ2-7 | TRBV7-2 | - | TRBD2 | TGTGCCAGCAGTCCTAGCGGGAGTAACGAGCAGTACTTC | CASSPSGSNEQYF
TRBJ1-2 | TRBV29-1 | many | - | TGCAGCGTGGGCCCCTACGGAGGGGGTGGTGGCTACACCTTC | CSVGPYGGGGGYTF
TRBJ1-2 | TRBV19 | - | - | TGTGCCAGTAGTACCGGATGGAGGGGGGGTGGCTACACCTTC | CASSTGWRGGGYTF
TRBJ1-2 | TRBV19 | few | - | TGTGCCAGTAGTATTGAGGGGAATGGCTACACCTTC | CASSIEGNGYTF
TRBJ1-2 | TRBV7-9 | many | - | TGTGCCAGCAGCTTACCAGGGGCCTATGGCTACACCTTC | CASSLPGAYGYTF
TRBJ1-5 | TRBV5-1 | - | - | TGCGCCAGCGGAGTCAAGGGCAATCAGCCCCAGCATTTT | CASGVKGNQPQHF
TRBJ2-7 | TRBV7-9 | - | - | TGTGCCAGCAGCTTAGAGGCTAGCTTTATGGGCGAGCAGTACTTC | CASSLEASFMGEQYF
TRBJ2-1 | TRBV24-1 | - | TRBD2 | TGTGCCACCAGTGACGCCGGGGGGAGGCGATACAATGAGCAGTTCTTC | CATSDAGGRRYNEQFF
TRBJ2-3 | TRBV7-9 | few | TRBD1 | TGTGCCAGCAGCTTCCCGGACAGGGATTACACAGATACGCAGTATTTT | CASSFPDRDYTDTQYF
TRBJ1-5 | TRBV19 | - | - | TGTGCCAGTAGTACCCTTAGATACAGGATTCAGGGTAAGGCCCAGCCCCAGCATTTT | CASSTLRYRIQGKAQPQHF
TRBJ1-6 | TRBV4-3 | many | - | TGCGCCAGCAGCCAAGGGCAGAATTATAATTCACCCCTCCACTTT | CASSQGQNYNSPLHF
TRBJ2-5 | TRBV11-3 | few | - | TGTGCCAGCAGCTTAGACAGAAGCAGAGAGACCCAGTACTTC | CASSLDRSRETQYF
TRBJ2-6 | TRBV2 | few | - | TGTGCCAGCAGGACCCGGGACTTGAACTCTGGGGCCAACGTCCTGACTTTC | CASRTRDLNSGANVLTF
TRBJ1-2 | TRBV7-8 | few | - | TGTGCCAGCAGCTTAGTTCCCCCTTGGGGGGATGGCTACACCTTC | CASSLVPPWGDGYTF
TRBJ1-5 | TRBV7-9 | - | - | TGTGCCAGCAGCTTAAGGTGGGGGGGGAATCAGCCCCAGCATTTT | CASSLRWGGNQPQHF
TRBJ2-7 | TRBV15 | many | TRBD1 | TGTGCCACCAGCATTCGGGACAGGGGAATCGAGCAGTACTTC | CATSIRDRGIEQYF
TRBJ2-5 | TRBV12-3/TRBV12-4 | few | TRBD2 | TGTGCCAGCAGAAGTCTAGCGGGGGGAGGGGAGACCCAGTACTTC | CASRSLAGGGETQYF
TRBJ1-4 | TRBV6-6 | many | - | TGTGCCAGCAGTCGACAGGTCACTAATGAAAAACTGTTTTTT | CASSRQVTNEKLFF
TRBJ1-2 | TRBV7-9 | many | - | TGTGCCAGCAGCCCTCTAACTGTCCAACTTTATGGCTACACCTTC | CASSPLTVQLYGYTF
TRBJ1-6 | TRBV6-6 | - | - | TGTGCCAGCACCCGCGGTGTAAGGAATTCACCCCTCCACTTT | CASTRGVRNSPLHF
TRBJ1-6 | TRBV9 | many | - | TGTGCCAGCAGCGTAGACGCGGGGGGCAATTCACCCCTCCACTTT | CASSVDAGGNSPLHF
TRBJ1-1 | TRBV3-1 | - | - | TGTGCCAGCAGCCAAGAGGCGCGCACTGAAGCTTTCTTT | CASSQEARTEAFF
TRBJ2-2 | TRBV29-1 | many | - | TGCAGCGCGGGACTTGAGGATAGGGAGCTGTTTTTT | CSAGLEDRELFF